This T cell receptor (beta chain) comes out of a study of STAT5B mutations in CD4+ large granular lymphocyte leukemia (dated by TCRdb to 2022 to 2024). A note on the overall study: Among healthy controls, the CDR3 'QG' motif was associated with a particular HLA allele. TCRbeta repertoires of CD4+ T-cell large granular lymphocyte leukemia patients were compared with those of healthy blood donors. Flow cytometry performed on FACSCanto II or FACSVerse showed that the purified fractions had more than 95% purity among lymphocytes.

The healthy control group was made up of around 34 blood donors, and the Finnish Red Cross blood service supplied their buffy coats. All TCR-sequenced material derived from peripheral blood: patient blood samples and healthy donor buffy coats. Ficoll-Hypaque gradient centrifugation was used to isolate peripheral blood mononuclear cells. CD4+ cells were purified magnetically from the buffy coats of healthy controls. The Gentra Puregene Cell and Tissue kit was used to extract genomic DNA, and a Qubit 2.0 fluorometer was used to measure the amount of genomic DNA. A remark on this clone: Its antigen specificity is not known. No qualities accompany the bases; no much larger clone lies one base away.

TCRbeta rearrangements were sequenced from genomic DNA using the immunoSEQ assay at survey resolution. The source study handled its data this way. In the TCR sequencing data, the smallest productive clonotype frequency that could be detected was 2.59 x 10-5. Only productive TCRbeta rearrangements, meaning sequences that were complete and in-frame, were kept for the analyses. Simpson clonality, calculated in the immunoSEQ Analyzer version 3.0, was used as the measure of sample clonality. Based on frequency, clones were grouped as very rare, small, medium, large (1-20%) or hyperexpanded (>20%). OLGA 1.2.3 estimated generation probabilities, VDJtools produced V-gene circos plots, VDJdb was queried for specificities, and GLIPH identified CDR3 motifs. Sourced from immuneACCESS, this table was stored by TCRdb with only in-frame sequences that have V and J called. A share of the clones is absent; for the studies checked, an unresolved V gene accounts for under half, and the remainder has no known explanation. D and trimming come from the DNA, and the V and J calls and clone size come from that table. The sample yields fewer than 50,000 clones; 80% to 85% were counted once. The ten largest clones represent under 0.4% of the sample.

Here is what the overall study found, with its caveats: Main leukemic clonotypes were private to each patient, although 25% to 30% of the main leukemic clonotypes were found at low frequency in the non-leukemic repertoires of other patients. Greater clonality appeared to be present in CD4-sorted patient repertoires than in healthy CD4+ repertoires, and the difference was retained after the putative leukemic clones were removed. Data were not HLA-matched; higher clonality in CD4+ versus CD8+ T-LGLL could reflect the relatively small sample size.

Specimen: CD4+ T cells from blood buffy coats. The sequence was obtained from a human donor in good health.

The DNA sequence is as follows: TGTGCCAGCAGTTACTCTAGGGAAGGCTCCTACGAGCAGTACTTC. Its protein product is CASSYSREGSYEQYF. The sequence is built from TRBV6-5 and TRBJ2-7, with the D gene uncertain. Including cysteine and phenylalanine, the CDR3 has 15 amino acids. Only CDR3 DNA remains: 45 bases, in frame from the first base. Reading the germline V gene gives CDR1 MNHEY and CDR2 SVGAGI. Trimming at the junction amounts to 0 bases on V and 0 bases on J, and the germline ends lie 9 bases apart.